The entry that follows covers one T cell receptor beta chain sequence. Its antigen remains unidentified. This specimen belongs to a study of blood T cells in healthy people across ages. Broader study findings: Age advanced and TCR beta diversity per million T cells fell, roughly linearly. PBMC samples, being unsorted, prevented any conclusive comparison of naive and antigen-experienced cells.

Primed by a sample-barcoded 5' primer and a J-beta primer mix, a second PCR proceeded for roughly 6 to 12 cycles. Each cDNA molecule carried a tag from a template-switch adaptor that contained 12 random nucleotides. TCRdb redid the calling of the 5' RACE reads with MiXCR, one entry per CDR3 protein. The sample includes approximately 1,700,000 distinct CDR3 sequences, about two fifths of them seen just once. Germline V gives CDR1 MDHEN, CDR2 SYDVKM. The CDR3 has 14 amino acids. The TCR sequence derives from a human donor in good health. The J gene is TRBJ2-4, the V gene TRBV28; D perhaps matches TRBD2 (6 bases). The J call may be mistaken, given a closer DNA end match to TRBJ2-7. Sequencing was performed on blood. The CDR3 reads CASSYGLQFGEQYF. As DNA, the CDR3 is TGTGCCAGCAGCTACGGACTACAGTTTGGCGAGCAGTACTTC.